This TCR beta chain was sequenced for a study of T cell responses to AZD1222 COVID-19 vaccine. Study outcomes and limitations: At study baseline, merely a handful of AZD1222 recipients were seropositive.

This clone has a single count. Its antigen is unknown. Clones were read by immunoSEQ multiplex PCR, and TCRdb kept only the in-frame ones, dropping some. The table records 180,000 or so clones, approximately 90% of them present only once. The starting material was peripheral blood, obtained 28 days after the second AZD1222 dose. The receptor was isolated from an adult who received the AZD1222 COVID-19 vaccine.

The CDR3 spells CASSLGQVNTEAFF. In nucleotides, the CDR3 is TGTGCCAGCAGCTTGGGACAGGTGAACACTGAAGCTTTCTTT. The J gene is TRBJ1-1, the V gene TRBV7-2; 8 positions agree with TRBD1. The CDR3 length is 14 residues. Germline lookup yields CDR1 SGHTA and CDR2 FQGNSA. V lost 3 bases and J lost 0; bases outside the gene matches: 0.